The 32 T cell receptor beta chains below all came from one sample that was sequenced in a study of T cells in Graves' hyperthyroidism and ophthalmopathy (dated by TCRdb to between 2017 and 2020). The library was built by means of multiplex PCR. The data were produced on an Illumina HiSeq 2000. Amplification of TCR beta CDR3 regions was carried out from RNA transcripts. The first round of RT-PCR for the TCR CDR3 was performed with the HTBI primer set and the Qiagen OneStep RT-PCR kit. Using fastp trimming at Q25 and MiXCR clonotype assembly, TCRdb reanalyzed the public sequencing data and kept in-frame beta chains. Each entry is one CDR3 protein sequence, shown with its most common DNA and genes. Counted in this sample were about 710,000 distinct CDR3 sequences; 16% of them appeared once. The leading ten clones occupy around 7.7% of the sample. The sequenced material came from blood. The receptors were sampled from a man aged 18 to 30 with Graves' hyperthyroidism.

This clonotype was recorded many times. The genes are TRBV2 and TRBJ1-1, with TRBD1 matching 7 bases. The CDR3 totals 14 residues. The ends lost 6 bases at V and 1 base at J; junction bases unmatched: 5. Germline loops: CDR1 SNHLY, CDR2 FYNNEI. The CDR3 nucleotides are TGTGCCAGCAGACGCAGACAGGGGAACACTGAAGCTTTCTTT. Translated, it gives CASRRRQGNTEAFF.

The gene calls are TRBV5-4 and TRBJ2-7; perhaps TRBD2 as D (6 bases). Germline V lookup: CDR1 SGHNT, CDR2 YYREEE (reference sequence). The CDR3 contains 14 residues. The ends were cut back, 2 bases at V and 6 bases at J, with 15 bases in the middle. DNA of the CDR3: TGTGCCAGCAGCTTTCGGGGGACCCTTGCCGAGCAGTACTTC. Translated, it gives CASSFRGTLAEQYF.

On this clonotype: A much larger clone is a single base away; this may be a read error. The chain is built from TRBV28 and TRBJ2-5; no firm D call. Germline assignment: CDR1 MDHEN and CDR2 SYDVKM. Trimming stripped 3 bases from V and 2 bases from J, with 10 bases between. CDR3 size: 14 residues. CDR3 region: CASSFIKGQETQYF. For the CDR3, the DNA is TGTGCCAGCAGTTTTATCAAGGGACAAGAGACCCAGTACTTC.

This clonotype was recorded many times. The chain employs TRBV7-2 and TRBJ2-7, with D possibly being TRBD1 (6 bases). Trimming shortened V by 5 bases and J by 5 bases, and 19 bases separated the two germline ends. The CDR3 spans 15 residues. The germline V gene has CDR1 SGHTA and CDR2 FQGNSA. The CDR3, as DNA: TGTGCCAGCAGCCTTCTACAGGGTGTGCTCAACGAGCAGTACTTC. Translated: CASSLLQGVLNEQYF. The entire variable domain, with the rest obtained from reference TRBV7-2 and TRBJ2-7, is as follows: GAGVSQSPSNKVTEKGKDVELRCDPISGHTALYWYRQSLGQGLEFLIYFQGNSAPDKSGLPSDRFSAERTGGSVSTLTIQRTQQEDSAVYLCASSLLQGVLNEQYFGPGTRLTVT.

This clonotype has at least ten counts. The chain uses TRBV28 and TRBJ1-5, with D possibly TRBD1 on 6 matching bases. V was clipped by 6 bases and J by 6 bases, with 18 bases between them. The CDR3 covers 15 residues. Germline V lookup: CDR1 MDHEN, CDR2 SYDVKM. For the CDR3, the DNA is TGTGCCAGCAGCGATCCTCGGGGGGCTGGTCAGCCCCAGCATTTT. Protein product: CASSDPRGAGQPQHF.

This clonotype was detected ten times or more. The J gene is TRBJ2-1, the V gene TRBV28; D gene unclear. V lost 3 bases and J 3 bases, leaving 0 bases between the germline ends. The length of the CDR3 is 11 residues. Germline assignment: CDR1 MDHEN and CDR2 SYDVKM. CDR3 residues: CASSFYNEQFF. As DNA, the CDR3 is TGTGCCAGCAGTTTCTACAATGAGCAGTTCTTC.

This clonotype has only a few counts. The chain employs TRBV5-5 and TRBJ2-7, with TRBD1 matching over 7 bases. The CDR3 runs 14 residues. The V segment lost 7 bases and the J segment 2 bases; nucleotides outside the gene matches: 9. Germline V gene sequence: CDR1 SGHKS, CDR2 YYEKEE (reference sequence). CDR3 DNA: TGTGCCAGCCACGACCTCGGACAGGCCTACGAGCAGTACTTC. This gives the protein CASHDLGQAYEQYF.

The table lists this clonotype with many counts. The chain is built from TRBV18 and TRBJ1-4, with 9 positions matching TRBD1. This CDR3 has 15 amino acids. Looked up from germline, CDR1 is KGHSH and CDR2 is LQKENI. The ends lost 3 bases at V and 7 bases at J; junction bases unmatched: 6. The CDR3 coding sequence is TGTGCCAGCTCACCGGGTGGGACAGGGCCTGAAAAACTGTTTTTT. Translated, it gives CASSPGGTGPEKLFF.

The gene calls are TRBV6-2 or TRBV6-3 and TRBJ2-1, with a weak D call TRBD1 (7 bases). The V end was cut by 7 bases, the J end by 10 bases, with 23 bases between. The CDR3 sequence is 15 residues long. CDR1 and CDR2 (germline): MNHEY, SVGEGT. The CDR3: CASTDPPRLGGEQFF. CDR3 coding DNA: TGTGCCAGCACCGACCCTCCTCGACTAGGGGGCGAGCAGTTCTTC.

CDR3 DNA: TGTGCCAGCAGCGTAGACCCCCTAGCAGGGGAGGATGGCTACACCTTC. Translated, it gives CASSVDPLAGEDGYTF. The chain is built from TRBV9 and TRBJ1-2; TRBD1 might be the D (6 bases). The CDR3 runs to 16 residues. Between the trimmed V and J ends, which lost 0 bases and 6 bases, there was a span of 18 bases. The V gene's germline CDR1 is SGDLS and CDR2 YYNGEE.

The chain has TRBV25-1 and TRBJ2-1; the D gene is possibly TRBD1 (5 bases). V was pared by 2 bases and J by 9 bases, with 8 bases between. The CDR3 extends over 12 amino acids. Germline V lookup: CDR1 MGHDK, CDR2 SYGVNS. The CDR3, as DNA: TGTGCCAGCAGTGAAGGAAGGGGTGAGCAGTTCTTC. Its protein is CASSEGRGEQFF.

This clonotype was counted between two and nine times. The chain combines TRBV5-6 with TRBJ2-1, with D perhaps matching TRBD1 (6 bases). The CDR3 covers 14 residues. Germline values: CDR1 SGHDT, CDR2 YYEEEE. The ends were cut back, 4 bases at V and 4 bases at J, with 12 bases in the middle. CDR3 protein: CASSARGRYNEQFF. The CDR3 coding sequence is TGTGCCAGCAGCGCCAGGGGCAGATACAATGAGCAGTTCTTC.

The genes are TRBV6-1 and TRBJ1-4; TRBD1 agrees at 10 bases. The CDR3 runs 19 residues. The junction had 13 bases not matched to a gene; V was cut back by 6 bases and J by 0 bases. In germline, CDR1 is MNHNS, CDR2 SASEGT. CDR3 residues: CASRRRDRGILATNEKLFF. The CDR3 DNA follows: TGTGCCAGCAGACGCCGGGACAGGGGAATACTTGCAACTAATGAAAAACTGTTTTTT.

This clonotype has ten or more counts. The gene calls are TRBV28 and TRBJ1-6, with a weak D call TRBD1 (5 bases). The CDR3 spans 15 residues. The V gene lost 7 bases and the J gene lost 10 bases, with 20 bases spanning the gap. Germline lookup yields CDR1 MDHEN and CDR2 SYDVKM. CDR3 nucleotide sequence: TGTGCCAGCACCAACGGAGGGGCCCCAGACTCACCCCTCCACTTT. Protein sequence: CASTNGGAPDSPLHF. The full variable domain, completed using reference TRBV28 and TRBJ1-6, is DVKVTQSSRYLVKRTGEKVFLECVQDMDHENMFWYRQDPGLGLRLIYFSYDVKMKEKGDIPEGYSVSREKKERFSLILESASTNQTSMYLCASTNGGAPDSPLHFGNGTRLTVT.

The chain combines TRBV27 with TRBJ2-7, with a tentative D call TRBD1 (6 bases). The CDR3 consists of 11 residues. Germline V gene data show CDR1 as MNHEY and CDR2 as SMNVEV (reference sequence). V dropped 6 bases and J dropped 5 bases, with 8 bases sitting between them. CDR3 loop: CASRRQDEQYF. The CDR3 nucleotides are TGTGCCAGCAGGAGACAGGACGAGCAGTACTTC.

The chain uses TRBV10-2 and TRBJ2-1; 12 nucleotides agree with TRBD2. The CDR3 is made up of 16 amino acids. Germline V gene lookup returns CDR1 WSHSY and CDR2 SAAADI. The J segment lost 8 bases and the V segment lost 2 bases, leaving 7 bases of the junction unmatched. The CDR3 DNA sequence: TGCGCCAGCAGTGAGATTTCTAGCGGGAGGGTAGATGAGCAGTTCTTC. It encodes CASSEISSGRVDEQFF.

V usage is TRBV7-6 and J usage is TRBJ2-1; 9 nucleotides line up with TRBD2. The CDR3 runs to 17 residues. The junction had 14 bases not matched to a gene; V was cut back by 1 base and J by 10 bases. CDR1 is SGHVS, CDR2 FNYEAQ, per germline. The CDR3 region has the DNA TGTGCCAGCAGCTTAGGGGGTGGGGCTAGCGGGATAGTGGAGCAGTTCTTC. The encoded protein is CASSLGGGASGIVEQFF.

This clonotype occurred a few times. The chain recombines TRBV25-1 with TRBJ2-7, with D perhaps TRBD1 or TRBD2 (5 bases each). Germline V lookup: CDR1 MGHDK, CDR2 SYGVNS. V lost 7 bases, J lost 2 bases, and 12 bases lay in between. This CDR3 has 13 amino acids. The CDR3 region is CASTYQGAYEQYF. The CDR3 nucleotides are TGTGCCAGCACTTACCAGGGAGCCTACGAGCAGTACTTC.

The V call is TRBV29-1, the J call TRBJ1-5; TRBD1 is a possible D gene (6 bases). The CDR3 is 14 residues long. Germline CDR1 reads SQVTM; CDR2 reads ANQGSEA. V lost 4 bases to trimming and J lost 0 bases, with 10 bases between them. CDR3 nucleotides: TGCAGCGTTGGAGGACAGTATAGCAATCAGCCCCAGCATTTT. Translation: CSVGGQYSNQPQHF.

The chain couples TRBV20-1 to TRBJ2-7, with D tentatively TRBD1 (6 bases). Germline assignment: CDR1 DFQATT and CDR2 SNEGSKA (reference sequence). The V and J ends lost 6 bases and 3 bases respectively, with 24 bases between them. This CDR3 has 16 amino acids. CDR3 in amino acids: CSASRQASGSSYEQYF. The CDR3 DNA is TGCAGTGCGAGTCGACAGGCCTCAGGGTCGAGCTACGAGCAGTACTTC.

In this sample, this clonotype turned up many times. The V and J genes are TRBV6-1 and TRBJ2-7; 11 nucleotides match TRBD2. Losses at the gene ends were 6 bases for V and 2 bases for J; bases not matched to a gene: 6. The CDR3 sequence is 15 residues long. Germline V gene sequence: CDR1 MNHNS, CDR2 SASEGT. The CDR3 loop reads CASRETSGGAYEQYF. CDR3 nucleotide sequence: TGTGCCAGCAGGGAAACTAGCGGGGGAGCCTACGAGCAGTACTTC.

The chain recombines TRBV30 with TRBJ2-5; unclear D gene. With 4 bases removed from V and 5 bases from J, the gap between germline ends came to 5 bases. This CDR3 has 10 residues. Germline CDR1 and CDR2: GTSNPN and SVGIG (reference sequence). The CDR3 coding sequence is TGTGCCTGGAAGGCCGAGACCCAGTACTTC. Amino acids: CAWKAETQYF.

The sample holds a few counts of this clonotype. J is TRBJ1-1 and V is TRBV7-2; weak D call: TRBD1 (6 bases). CDR1 and CDR2 (germline): SGHTA, FQGNSA. Trimming took off 2 bases at V and 0 bases at J, with 16 bases between the two ends. The CDR3 loop spans 17 amino acids. The CDR3 region is CASSLRGTTGLNTEAFF. DNA of the CDR3: TGTGCCAGCAGCTTAAGGGGGACAACGGGACTGAACACTGAAGCTTTCTTT.

The chain couples TRBV27 to TRBJ1-6; D gene ambiguous. This CDR3 contains 14 residues. V dropped 3 bases and J dropped 8 bases, with 11 bases sitting between them. Per germline, CDR1 MNHEY and CDR2 SMNVEV (reference sequence). CDR3 in amino acids: CASSFAGSHSPLHF. As DNA, the CDR3 is TGTGCCAGCAGTTTCGCGGGTTCCCATTCACCCCTCCACTTT.

Many counts were recorded for this clonotype. The rearrangement uses TRBV9 and TRBJ2-5; D is perhaps TRBD2 (5 bases). The V and J ends lost 0 bases and 2 bases respectively, with 11 bases between them. Germline CDR1 and CDR2: SGDLS and YYNGEE. This CDR3 has 15 residues. The chain's CDR3 is CASSVASLVQETQYF. The CDR3 nucleotides are TGTGCCAGCAGCGTAGCCTCACTAGTGCAAGAGACCCAGTACTTC.

The chain couples TRBV5-1 to TRBJ1-1; 7 bases are a match to TRBD1. CDR1 SGHRS and CDR2 YFSETQ come from the germline V gene. The CDR3 contains 15 residues. Trimming took 1 base from V and 3 from J; bases not matched to a gene: 6. The CDR3 DNA reads as TGCGCCAGCAGCTTGCTAAGCAGGGGGGACACTGAAGCTTTCTTT. Amino acids: CASSLLSRGDTEAFF.

The J gene is TRBJ1-5, the V gene TRBV9, with 8 positions matching TRBD1. In germline, CDR1 is SGDLS, CDR2 YYNGEE. This CDR3 is 15 amino acids long. The V segment lost 4 bases and the J segment 5 bases; nucleotides outside the gene matches: 8. The CDR3 sequence: CASSLPSGGHQPQHF. The CDR3 coding sequence is TGTGCCAGCAGCCTCCCCTCAGGGGGCCATCAGCCCCAGCATTTT.

This clonotype was counted only a few times. The chain uses TRBV24-1 and TRBJ2-1; TRBD2 matches 8 bases. CDR1 is KGHDR and CDR2 is SFDVKD in the germline V gene. Trimming removed 5 bases from V and 4 bases from J; junction bases left unmatched: 3. This CDR3 is 14 amino acids long. In DNA form, the CDR3 reads TGTGCCACCAGTGGGGGGACTAGGTACAATGAGCAGTTCTTC. It yields the protein CATSGGTRYNEQFF.

This sequence joins TRBV19 and TRBJ2-1, with 9 bases fitting TRBD1. The junction had 5 bases not matched to a gene; V was cut back by 2 bases and J by 0 bases. CDR1 and CDR2 (germline): LNHDA, SQIVND (reference sequence). The CDR3 runs 17 residues. The CDR3 here is CASSIRTGAVSYNEQFF. DNA of the CDR3: TGTGCCAGTAGTATACGGACAGGGGCAGTCTCCTACAATGAGCAGTTCTTC.

This clonotype was detected ten times or more. The J gene is TRBJ1-5, the V gene TRBV28, with D perhaps matching TRBD1 (5 bases). The germline V and J ends were trimmed by 7 bases and 6 bases, with 19 bases remaining between them. Germline V lookup: CDR1 MDHEN, CDR2 SYDVKM. The CDR3 covers 15 residues. CDR3 loop: CASTWGMGKRQPQHF. Here the CDR3 DNA reads TGTGCCAGCACCTGGGGGATGGGGAAGCGTCAGCCCCAGCATTTT.

This clonotype was seen a few times. The rearrangement uses TRBV27 and TRBJ1-2; no firm D call. The ends were cut back, 5 bases at V and 5 bases at J, with 15 bases in the middle. This CDR3 is built from 14 residues. Looked up from germline, CDR1 is MNHEY and CDR2 is SMNVEV (reference sequence). The CDR3 bases are TGTGCCAGCAGTCCCCGACGGTCTGGGTATGGCTACACCTTC. Protein product: CASSPRRSGYGYTF.

V usage is TRBV28 and J usage is TRBJ1-5; perhaps TRBD1 as D (5 bases). Germline loops: CDR1 MDHEN, CDR2 SYDVKM. With 8 bases removed from V and 0 bases from J, the gap between germline ends came to 14 bases. This CDR3 region has 15 residues. CDR3 sequence reads: CASVQGGNSNQPQHF. In DNA, the CDR3 is TGTGCCAGCGTCCAGGGCGGGAATAGCAATCAGCCCCAGCATTTT.